This TCR beta chain was identified in a study of shared clonotypes between healthy human individuals. Selected positively for CCR7 and CD45RO-negative, naive CD8 cells excluded terminally differentiated effector memory CD45RA+ cells. All donors were healthy HIV-negative adults lacking recent acute infections or vaccinations. V was cut by 3 bases and J by 3 bases, with 17 bases left in between. Germline CDR1 is SEHNR and CDR2 is FQNEAQ (reference sequence). The CDR3 is 16 residues long. Running of the assay took place at deep level. Generated by immunoSEQ multiplex PCR, the TCRdb table keeps only in-frame clones and is missing some. The sample includes around 2,000,000 clones, just under 95% seen only once; the top ten take about 1.1%.

V is TRBV7-9 and J is TRBJ1-2; unclear D gene. This sequence originates from a man aged 18 to 29 in good health. The sequencing sample was made of naive CD8+ T cells sorted from blood. The CDR3 loop is CASSLGGQEIYYGYTF. CDR3 in DNA: TGTGCCAGCAGCTTGGGTGGGCAGGAGATATACTATGGCTACACCTTC.